This T cell receptor beta chain was sequenced in a study of T cell repertoires in cytomegalovirus infection. This clonotype was counted only a few times. Its antigen is undetermined. Study results and caveats: HLA-C-restricted CMV clonotypes gave the most frequent clonotype in two of eight donors.

TCRdb independently ran MiXCR on the reads; one entry per CDR3 protein. Among approximately 990,000 distinct CDR3 sequences listed, around 31% were seen once. The sequencing used cultured CD8+ T cells from PBMCs, collected from culture after CMV antigen stimulation. The TCR comes from a human donor in good health (CMV status not recorded). Some clones in this sample may be carry-over from other donors' samples.

CDR3 residues: CASSDRGGRGYTF. The CDR3 bases are TGTGCCAGCAGTGACAGGGGCGGACGGGGCTACACCTTC. The rearrangement joins TRBV27 to TRBJ1-2, with 8 bases lining up with TRBD1. This CDR3 is built from 13 residues. J gave up 8 bases and V 5 bases, and 7 bases lay outside the gene matches. Germline CDR1 is MNHEY and CDR2 is SMNVEV (reference sequence).